This T cell receptor (beta chain) comes out of a study of blood T cell repertoires in COVID-19. The table came from immunoSEQ multiplex PCR; TCRdb's copy has only in-frame clones and leaves some out. The table records 45,000 to 55,000 clones, about four fifths of them present only once. Germline CDR1 is SEHNR and CDR2 is FQNEAQ (reference sequence). V was clipped by 4 bases and J by 1 base, with 8 bases between them. The CDR3 has 13 residues. This chain uses TRBV7-9 with TRBJ2-7; D might be TRBD2 (6 bases). This clonotype originated in a man in his 60s with active COVID-19. The sample consisted of peripheral blood. This CDR3 is CASSSRGSYEQYF. As DNA, the CDR3 is TGTGCCAGCAGCTCCCGGGGGTCCTACGAGCAGTACTTC.